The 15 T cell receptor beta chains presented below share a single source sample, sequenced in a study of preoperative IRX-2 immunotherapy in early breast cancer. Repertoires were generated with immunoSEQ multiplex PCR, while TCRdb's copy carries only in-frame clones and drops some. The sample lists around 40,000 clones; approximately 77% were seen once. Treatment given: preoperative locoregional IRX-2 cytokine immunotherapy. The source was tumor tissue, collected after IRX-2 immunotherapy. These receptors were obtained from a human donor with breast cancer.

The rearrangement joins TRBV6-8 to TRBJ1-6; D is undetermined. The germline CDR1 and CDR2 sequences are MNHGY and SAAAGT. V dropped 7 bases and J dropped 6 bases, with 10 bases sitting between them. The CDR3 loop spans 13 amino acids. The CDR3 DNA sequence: TGTGCCAGCACCTCCAGAGCTAATTCACCCCTCCACTTT. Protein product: CASTSRANSPLHF.

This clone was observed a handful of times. The CDR3 region is CASTGTVNQPQHF. In nucleotides, the CDR3 is TGTGCCAGCACCGGGACAGTCAATCAGCCCCAGCATTTT. The chain combines TRBV6-8 with TRBJ1-5; 7 bases are a match to TRBD1. After removal of 7 bases from V and 3 bases from J, the junction contained 3 bases not matched to a gene. Germline lookup yields CDR1 MNHGY and CDR2 SAAAGT. The CDR3 length is 13 residues.

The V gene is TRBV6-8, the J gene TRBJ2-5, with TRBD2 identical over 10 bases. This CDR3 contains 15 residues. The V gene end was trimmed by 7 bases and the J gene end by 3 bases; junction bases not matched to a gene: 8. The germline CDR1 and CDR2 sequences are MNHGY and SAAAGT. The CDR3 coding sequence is TGTGCCAGCAACCGAGCGGGGGGGACTAAAGAGACCCAGTACTTC. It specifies CASNRAGGTKETQYF.

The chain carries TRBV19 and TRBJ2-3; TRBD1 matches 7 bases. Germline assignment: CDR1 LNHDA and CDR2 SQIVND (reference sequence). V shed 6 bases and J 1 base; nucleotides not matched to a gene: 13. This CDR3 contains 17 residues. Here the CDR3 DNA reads TGTGCCAGTAGCCCTCCCCGACAGGGATCAGGCACAGATACGCAGTATTTT. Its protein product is CASSPPRQGSGTDTQYF.

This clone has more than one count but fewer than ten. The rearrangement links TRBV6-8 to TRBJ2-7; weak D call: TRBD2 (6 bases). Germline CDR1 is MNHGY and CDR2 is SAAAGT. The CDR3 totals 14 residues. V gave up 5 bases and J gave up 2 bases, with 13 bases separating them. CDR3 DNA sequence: TGTGCCAGCAGTCCCCGGGACTTAACCTACGAGCAGTACTTC. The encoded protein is CASSPRDLTYEQYF.

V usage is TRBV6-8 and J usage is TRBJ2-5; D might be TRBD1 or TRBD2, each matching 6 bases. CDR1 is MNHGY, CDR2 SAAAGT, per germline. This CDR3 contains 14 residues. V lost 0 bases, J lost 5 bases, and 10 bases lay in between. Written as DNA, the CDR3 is TGTGCCAGCAGTTACTCAGGGGGGAGGGAGACCCAGTACTTC. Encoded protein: CASSYSGGRETQYF.

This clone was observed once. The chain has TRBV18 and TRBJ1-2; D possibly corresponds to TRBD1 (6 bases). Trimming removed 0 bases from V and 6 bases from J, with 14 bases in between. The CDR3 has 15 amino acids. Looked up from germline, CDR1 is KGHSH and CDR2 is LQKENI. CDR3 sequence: CASSPPQEGGNGYTF. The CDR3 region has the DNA TGTGCCAGCTCACCACCGCAGGAGGGGGGGAATGGCTACACCTTC.

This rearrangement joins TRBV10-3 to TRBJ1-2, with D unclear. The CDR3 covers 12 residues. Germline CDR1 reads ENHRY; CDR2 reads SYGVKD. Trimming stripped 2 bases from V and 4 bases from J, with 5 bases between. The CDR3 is CAISEPFYGYTF. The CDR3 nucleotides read TGTGCCATCAGTGAGCCCTTCTATGGCTACACCTTC.

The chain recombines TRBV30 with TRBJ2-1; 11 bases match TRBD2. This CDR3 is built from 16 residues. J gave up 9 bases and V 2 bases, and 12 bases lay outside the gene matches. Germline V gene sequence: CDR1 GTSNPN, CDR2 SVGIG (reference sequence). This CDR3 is CAWSTGLAAPGGEQFF. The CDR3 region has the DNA TGTGCCTGGAGTACGGGACTAGCGGCGCCGGGGGGTGAGCAGTTCTTC.

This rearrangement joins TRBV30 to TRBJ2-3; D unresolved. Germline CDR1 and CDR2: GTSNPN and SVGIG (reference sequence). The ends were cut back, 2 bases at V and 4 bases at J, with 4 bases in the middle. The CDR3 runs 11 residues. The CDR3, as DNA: TGTGCCTGGAGTCTCGCAGATACGCAGTATTTT. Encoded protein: CAWSLADTQYF. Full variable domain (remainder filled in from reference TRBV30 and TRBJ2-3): SQTIHQWPATLVQPVGSPLSLECTVEGTSNPNLYWYRQAAGRGLQLLFYSVGIGQISSEVPQNLSASRPQDRQFILSSKKLLLSDSGFYLCAWSLADTQYFGPGTRLTVL.

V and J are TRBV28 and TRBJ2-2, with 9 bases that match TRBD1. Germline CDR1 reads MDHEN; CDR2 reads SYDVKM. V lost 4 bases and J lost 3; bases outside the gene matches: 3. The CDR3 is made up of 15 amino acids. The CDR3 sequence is CASSSGDRDTGELFF. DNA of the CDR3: TGTGCCAGCAGTTCGGGGGACAGGGACACCGGGGAGCTGTTTTTT. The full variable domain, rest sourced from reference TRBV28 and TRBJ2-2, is DVKVTQSSRYLVKRTGEKVFLECVQDMDHENMFWYRQDPGLGLRLIYFSYDVKMKEKGDIPEGYSVSREKKERFSLILESASTNQTSMYLCASSSGDRDTGELFFGEGSRLTVL.

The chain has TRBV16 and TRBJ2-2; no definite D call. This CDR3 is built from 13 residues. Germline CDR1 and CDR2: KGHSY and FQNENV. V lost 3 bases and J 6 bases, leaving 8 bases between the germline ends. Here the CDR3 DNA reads TGTGCCAGCAGCCAGGGTGCTGCCGGGGAGCTGTTTTTT. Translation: CASSQGAAGELFF.

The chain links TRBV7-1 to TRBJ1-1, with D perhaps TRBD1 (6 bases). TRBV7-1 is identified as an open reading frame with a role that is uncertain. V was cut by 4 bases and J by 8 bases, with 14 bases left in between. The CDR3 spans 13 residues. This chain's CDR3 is CASSLDQGTEAFF. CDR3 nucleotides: TGTGCCAGCAGCTTAGATCAGGGGACCGAAGCTTTCTTT.

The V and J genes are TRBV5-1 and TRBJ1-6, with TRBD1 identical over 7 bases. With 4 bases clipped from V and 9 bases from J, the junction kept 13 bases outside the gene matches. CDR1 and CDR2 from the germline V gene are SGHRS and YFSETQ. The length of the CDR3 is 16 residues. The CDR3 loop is CASSIQGGAGGSPLHF. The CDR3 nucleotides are TGCGCCAGCAGCATCCAGGGGGGGGCCGGGGGTTCACCCCTCCACTTT.

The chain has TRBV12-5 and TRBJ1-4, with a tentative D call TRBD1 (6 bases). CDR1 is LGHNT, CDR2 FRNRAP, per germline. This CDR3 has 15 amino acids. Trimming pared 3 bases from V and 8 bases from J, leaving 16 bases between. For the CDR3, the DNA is TGTGCTAGTGGTTTTGGGGGCGGGGGACGAGAAAAACTGTTTTTT. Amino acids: CASGFGGGGREKLFF.